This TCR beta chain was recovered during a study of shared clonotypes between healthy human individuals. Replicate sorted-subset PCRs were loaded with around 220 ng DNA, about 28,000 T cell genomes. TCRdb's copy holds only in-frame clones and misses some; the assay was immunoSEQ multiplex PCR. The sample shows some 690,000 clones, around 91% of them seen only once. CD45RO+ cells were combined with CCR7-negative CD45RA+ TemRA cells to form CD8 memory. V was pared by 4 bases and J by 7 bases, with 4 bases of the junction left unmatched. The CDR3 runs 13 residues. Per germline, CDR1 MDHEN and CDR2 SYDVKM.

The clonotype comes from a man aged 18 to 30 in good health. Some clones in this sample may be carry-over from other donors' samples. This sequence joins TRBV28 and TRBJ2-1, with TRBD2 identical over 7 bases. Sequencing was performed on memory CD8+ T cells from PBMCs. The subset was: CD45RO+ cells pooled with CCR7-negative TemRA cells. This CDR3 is CASSSGEGNEQFF. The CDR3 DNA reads TGTGCCAGCAGTTCGGGGGAGGGGAATGAGCAGTTCTTC.